Below, 13 T cell receptor beta chains from the same sample are listed, as sequenced in a study of blood T cell repertoires in COVID-19 (dated by TCRdb to 2018 to 2021). The library was obtained by the immunoSEQ multiplex PCR assay. Here the immuneACCESS table is served through TCRdb, limited to in-frame sequences with V and J called. Missing clones are a known gap in these copies; in checked studies unresolved V genes cover under half, and the rest lacks a known reason. This sample gives over 300,000 clones in total; roughly nine tenths of them show up just once. Nearly 6.5% of the sample is in the top ten clones. The specimen was peripheral blood. These receptors were taken from a man aged 18 to 30 who had recovered from COVID-19.

The CDR3 reads CASGRGPETSTDTQYF. CDR3 nucleotides: TGTGCCAGCGGAAGAGGGCCCGAGACGAGCACAGATACGCAGTATTTT. This rearrangement joins TRBV9 to TRBJ2-3; D perhaps matches TRBD2 (5 bases). V lost 7 bases, J lost 0 bases, and 18 bases lay in between. The V gene's germline CDR1 is SGDLS and CDR2 YYNGEE. This CDR3 contains 16 residues.

V usage is TRBV11-3 and J usage is TRBJ2-7; tentative D call: TRBD2 (5 bases). The CDR3 covers 14 residues. The germline V and J ends were trimmed by 1 base and 5 bases, with 12 bases remaining between them. CDR1 and CDR2 (germline): SGHNT, YENEEA. The DNA for the CDR3 is TGTGCCAGCAGCTTAGGAGGGTCCCAGGACGAGCAGTACTTC. Amino acids: CASSLGGSQDEQYF.

The V and J genes are TRBV19 and TRBJ2-7, with no clear D. The germline V gene has CDR1 LNHDA and CDR2 SQIVND (reference sequence). This CDR3 region has 11 residues. The V gene lost 5 bases and the J gene lost 7 bases, with 9 bases spanning the gap. The CDR3 DNA follows: TGTGCCAGTAGTCTCCCCCGGGAGCAGTACTTC. It yields the protein CASSLPREQYF. The variable domain in full, with the rest retrieved from reference TRBV19 and TRBJ2-7, is DGGITQSPKYLFRKEGQNVTLSCEQNLNHDAMYWYRQDPGQGLRLIYYSQIVNDFQKGDIAEGYSVSREKKESFPLTVTSAQKNPTAFYLCASSLPREQYFGPGTRLTVT.

The chain couples TRBV6-5 to TRBJ2-7; D is perhaps TRBD2 (6 bases). V gave up 8 bases and J gave up 7 bases, with 9 bases separating them. This CDR3 has 10 residues. Germline CDR1 reads MNHEY; CDR2 reads SVGAGI. As DNA, the CDR3 is TGTGCCAGCGGGAGGCGGGAGCAGTACTTC. This codes for CASGRREQYF.

The J gene is TRBJ2-7, the V gene TRBV5-1; 8 bases are shared with TRBD2. Germline lookup yields CDR1 SGHRS and CDR2 YFSETQ. The CDR3 is made up of 14 amino acids. V was pared by 2 bases and J by 3 bases, with 4 bases of the junction left unmatched. CDR3 sequence reads: CASSFTSGVYEQYF. DNA of the CDR3: TGCGCCAGCAGCTTCACTAGCGGAGTCTACGAGCAGTACTTC. The variable domain in full, with the rest retrieved from reference TRBV5-1 and TRBJ2-7, is KAGVTQTPRYLIKTRGQQVTLSCSPISGHRSVSWYQQTPGQGLQFLFEYFSETQRNKGNFPGRFSGRQFSNSRSEMNVSTLELGDSALYLCASSFTSGVYEQYFGPGTRLTVT.

The chain combines TRBV5-1 with TRBJ1-4, with TRBD1 as a possible D gene (6 bases). With 0 bases removed from V and 3 bases from J, the gap between germline ends came to 9 bases. Germline CDR1 and CDR2: SGHRS and YFSETQ. The CDR3 spans 15 residues. The CDR3 region has the DNA TGCGCCAGCAGCTTGGCGACAGGACCTAATGAAAAACTGTTTTTT. Translating gives CASSLATGPNEKLFF.

The CDR3 bases are TGCGCCAGCAGCTTGACCTCCGGGACTAGCGGGAGGGATTACACCGGGGAGCTGTTTTTT. Translation: CASSLTSGTSGRDYTGELFF. V and J are TRBV5-1 and TRBJ2-2, with 16 positions matching TRBD2. Germline trimming cut 1 base from V and 3 bases from J; bases unmatched to any gene: 9. This CDR3 comprises 20 residues. The germline gives CDR1 SGHRS, CDR2 YFSETQ.

The CDR3 sequence: CASSQVGGGTDTQYF. CDR3 nucleotide sequence: TGTGCCAGCAGCCAAGTTGGCGGCGGCACAGATACGCAGTATTTT. This chain joins TRBV14 and TRBJ2-3, with D uncertain. Per the germline V gene, CDR1 is SGHDN and CDR2 is FVKESK. Trimming cost V 1 base and J 1 base, with 9 bases left between them. This CDR3 region has 15 residues.

The rearrangement uses TRBV6-5 and TRBJ2-2; 9 nucleotides agree with TRBD2. Per germline, CDR1 MNHEY and CDR2 SVGAGI. CDR3 length equals 15 residues. V lost 9 bases to trimming and J lost 9 bases; unmatched junction nucleotides: 14. The DNA of the CDR3 is TGTGCCAGTAGAAATAGCGGGAGCCTCTCGAGGGAGCTGTTTTTT. Amino acid sequence: CASRNSGSLSRELFF.

This chain links TRBV5-1 with TRBJ2-1, with a possible D match to TRBD2 (6 bases). The germline gives CDR1 SGHRS, CDR2 YFSETQ. CDR3 length equals 14 residues. With 2 bases removed from V and 2 bases from J, the gap between germline ends came to 8 bases. Here the CDR3 reads CASSLTGAYNEQFF. The CDR3 DNA reads TGCGCCAGCAGCTTAACGGGGGCCTACAATGAGCAGTTCTTC.

This chain's CDR3 is CASSQGRAGTSYEQYF. CDR3 DNA sequence: TGCGCCAGCAGCCAAGGGCGGGCGGGAACCTCCTACGAGCAGTACTTC. The gene calls are TRBV4-1 and TRBJ2-7; weak D call: TRBD2 (6 bases). The V gene lost 1 base and the J gene lost 0 bases, with 13 bases spanning the gap. The CDR3 totals 16 residues. The germline gives CDR1 MGHRA, CDR2 YSYEKL.

V gene TRBV6-2 or TRBV6-3 combines with J gene TRBJ2-2, with TRBD2 matching 7 bases. The CDR3 is 16 amino acids. V was clipped by 7 bases and J by 2 bases; unmatched bases: 10. CDR1 is MNHEY and CDR2 is SVGEGT in the germline V gene. The CDR3 DNA reads TGTGCCAGCATCCCGAGACTAGCATTTAACACCGGGGAGCTGTTTTTT. Translating gives CASIPRLAFNTGELFF.

The CDR3 reads CASGSGWGYTF. CDR3 nucleotides: TGTGCCAGCGGCTCAGGGTGGGGCTACACCTTC. V usage is TRBV12-3 or TRBV12-4 and J usage is TRBJ1-2; D might be TRBD1 (5 bases). The CDR3 runs 11 residues. The V and J ends lost 8 bases and 8 bases respectively, with 12 bases between them.